The 2 T cell receptor beta chains in this list originate from one sample, sequenced in a study of early T cells in non-severe SARS-CoV-2 infection. TCRdb re-derived calls from the 5' RACE reads in MiXCR, one entry per CDR3 protein. This table holds 80,000 to 95,000 distinct CDR3 sequences, about 12% found once. The sequenced material came from whole blood. These receptors came from an adult who was a healthcare worker with PCR-confirmed SARS-CoV-2 infection or an uninfected control (not recorded which).

This sequence joins TRBV4-3 and TRBJ2-3, with D possibly matching TRBD2 (6 bases). This CDR3 contains 15 residues. Per the germline V gene, CDR1 is LGHNA and CDR2 is YSLEER. The V end lost 0 bases, the J end lost 8 bases, and 15 bases lay between the germline ends. The DNA for the CDR3 is TGCGCCAGCAGCCAAGAAACCCGGGAGCGAGGTACGCAGTATTTT. Translating it yields CASSQETRERGTQYF.

This clonotype was picked up a small number of times. This chain links TRBV5-1 with TRBJ2-2, with D tentatively TRBD1 or TRBD2 (5 bases each). Germline values: CDR1 SGHRS, CDR2 YFSETQ. With 3 bases removed from V and 7 bases from J, the gap between germline ends came to 16 bases. The CDR3 runs to 15 residues. The CDR3 sequence is CASSWDPSRIGELFF. As DNA, the CDR3 is TGCGCCAGCAGCTGGGACCCTTCCCGTATCGGGGAGCTGTTTTTT.